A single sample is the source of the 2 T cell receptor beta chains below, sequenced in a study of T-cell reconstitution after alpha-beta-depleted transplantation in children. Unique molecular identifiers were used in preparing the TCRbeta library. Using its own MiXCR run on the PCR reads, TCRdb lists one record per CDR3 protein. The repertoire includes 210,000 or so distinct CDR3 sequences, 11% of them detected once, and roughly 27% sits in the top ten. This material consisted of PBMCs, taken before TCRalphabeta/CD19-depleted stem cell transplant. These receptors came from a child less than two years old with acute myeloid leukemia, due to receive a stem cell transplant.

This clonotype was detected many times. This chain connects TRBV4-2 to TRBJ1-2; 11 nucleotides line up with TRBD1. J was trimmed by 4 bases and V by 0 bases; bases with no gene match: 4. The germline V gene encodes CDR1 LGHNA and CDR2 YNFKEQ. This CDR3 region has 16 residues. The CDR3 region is CASSQDLGTGGYGYTF. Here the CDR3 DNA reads TGTGCCAGCAGCCAAGATTTGGGGACAGGGGGCTATGGCTACACCTTC.

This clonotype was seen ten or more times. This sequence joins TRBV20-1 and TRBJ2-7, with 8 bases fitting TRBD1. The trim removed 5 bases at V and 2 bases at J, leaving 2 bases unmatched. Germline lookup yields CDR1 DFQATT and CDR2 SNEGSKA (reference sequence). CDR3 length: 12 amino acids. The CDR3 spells CSAHRGTYEQYF. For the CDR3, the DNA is TGCAGTGCTCACAGGGGGACCTACGAGCAGTACTTC.